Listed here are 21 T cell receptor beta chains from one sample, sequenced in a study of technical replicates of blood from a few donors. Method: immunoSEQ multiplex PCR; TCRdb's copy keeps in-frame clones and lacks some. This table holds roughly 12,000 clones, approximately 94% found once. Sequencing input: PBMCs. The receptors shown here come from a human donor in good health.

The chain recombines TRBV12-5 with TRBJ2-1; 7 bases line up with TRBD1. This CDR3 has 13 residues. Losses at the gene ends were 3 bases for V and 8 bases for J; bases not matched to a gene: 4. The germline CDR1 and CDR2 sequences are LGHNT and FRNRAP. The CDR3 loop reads CASGFQGVYEQFF. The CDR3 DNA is TGTGCTAGTGGTTTCCAGGGGGTGTATGAGCAGTTCTTC.

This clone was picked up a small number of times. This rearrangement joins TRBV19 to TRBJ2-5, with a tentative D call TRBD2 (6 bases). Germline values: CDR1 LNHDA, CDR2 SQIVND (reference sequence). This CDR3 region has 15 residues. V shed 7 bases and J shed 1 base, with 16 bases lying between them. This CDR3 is CASTTTSGAQETQYF. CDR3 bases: TGTGCCAGTACTACGACGTCGGGAGCCCAAGAGACCCAGTACTTC. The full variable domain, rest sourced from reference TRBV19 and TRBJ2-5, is DGGITQSPKYLFRKEGQNVTLSCEQNLNHDAMYWYRQDPGQGLRLIYYSQIVNDFQKGDIAEGYSVSREKKESFPLTVTSAQKNPTAFYLCASTTTSGAQETQYFGPGTRLLVL.

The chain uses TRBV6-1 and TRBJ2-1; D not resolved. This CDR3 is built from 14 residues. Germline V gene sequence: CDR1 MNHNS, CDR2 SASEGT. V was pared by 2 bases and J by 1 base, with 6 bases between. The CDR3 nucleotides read TGTGCCAGCAGTGAATCCCCATCCTACAATGAGCAGTTCTTC. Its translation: CASSESPSYNEQFF.

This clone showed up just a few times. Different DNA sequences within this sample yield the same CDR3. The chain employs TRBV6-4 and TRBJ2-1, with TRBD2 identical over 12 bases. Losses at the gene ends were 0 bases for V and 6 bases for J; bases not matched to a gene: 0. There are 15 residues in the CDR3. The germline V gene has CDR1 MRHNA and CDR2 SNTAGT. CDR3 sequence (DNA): TGTGCCAGCAGTGACTCGACTAGCGGGAGCAATGAGCAGTTCTTC. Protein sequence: CASSDSTSGSNEQFF.

The CDR3 DNA reads as TGCGCCAGCAGCTTCGGGAGGGGGAGCCAAGAGACCCAGTACTTC. It yields the protein CASSFGRGSQETQYF. The chain recombines TRBV5-1 with TRBJ2-5, with 8 bases lining up with TRBD2. The CDR3 covers 15 residues. Trimming removed 2 bases from V and 1 base from J; junction bases left unmatched: 4. The germline gives CDR1 SGHRS, CDR2 YFSETQ.

For the CDR3, the DNA is TGCGCCAGCAGCTTTAGCGGGAGCGTATACAATGAGCAGTTCTTC. The encoded protein is CASSFSGSVYNEQFF. This sequence joins TRBV5-1 and TRBJ2-1; 9 bases match TRBD2. The CDR3 runs 15 residues. Germline CDR1 SGHRS, CDR2 YFSETQ. The V and J ends lost 2 bases and 4 bases, in that order; junction bases with no gene match: 4.

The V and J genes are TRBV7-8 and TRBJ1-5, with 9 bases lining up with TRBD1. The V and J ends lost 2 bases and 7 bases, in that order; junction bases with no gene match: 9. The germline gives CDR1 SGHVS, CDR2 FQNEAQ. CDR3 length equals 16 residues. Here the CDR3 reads CASSLSQGALGQPQHF. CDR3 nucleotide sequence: TGTGCCAGCAGCTTATCACAGGGGGCCCTCGGACAGCCCCAGCATTTT.

The CDR3 bases are TGTGCCACCAGCAGAGATCTAGAGGGCCAAGAGACCCAGTACTTC. Translation gives CATSRDLEGQETQYF. V usage is TRBV15 and J usage is TRBJ2-5, with a possible D match to TRBD2 (5 bases). This CDR3 spans 15 amino acids. Trimming left V 0 bases short and J 1 base short, with 9 bases between. Per germline, CDR1 LNHNV and CDR2 YYDKDF (reference sequence).

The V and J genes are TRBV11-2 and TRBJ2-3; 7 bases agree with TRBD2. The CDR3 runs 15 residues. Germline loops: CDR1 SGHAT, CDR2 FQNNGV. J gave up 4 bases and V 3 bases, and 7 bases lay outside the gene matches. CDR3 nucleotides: TGTGCCAGCAGCTTCGTTGGCGGGAGTGCAGATACGCAGTATTTT. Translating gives CASSFVGGSADTQYF.

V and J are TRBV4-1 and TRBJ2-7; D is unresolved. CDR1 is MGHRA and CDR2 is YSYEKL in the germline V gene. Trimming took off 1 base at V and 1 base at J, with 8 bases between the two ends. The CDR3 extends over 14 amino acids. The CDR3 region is CASSQGHRSYEQYF. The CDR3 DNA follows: TGCGCCAGCAGCCAAGGGCACCGATCCTACGAGCAGTACTTC.

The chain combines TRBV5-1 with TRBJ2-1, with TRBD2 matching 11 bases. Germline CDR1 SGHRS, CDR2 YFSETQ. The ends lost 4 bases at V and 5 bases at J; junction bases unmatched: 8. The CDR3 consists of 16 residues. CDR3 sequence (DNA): TGCGCCAGCAGCGCTTTAGCGGGAGGGAGGGACAATGAGCAGTTCTTC. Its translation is CASSALAGGRDNEQFF.

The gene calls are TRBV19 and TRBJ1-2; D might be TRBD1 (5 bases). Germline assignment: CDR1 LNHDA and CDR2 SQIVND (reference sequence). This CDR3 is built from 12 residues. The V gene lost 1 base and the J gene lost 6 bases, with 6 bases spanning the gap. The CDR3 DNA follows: TGTGCCAGTAGTATAGGGGGCCATGGCTACACCTTC. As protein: CASSIGGHGYTF.

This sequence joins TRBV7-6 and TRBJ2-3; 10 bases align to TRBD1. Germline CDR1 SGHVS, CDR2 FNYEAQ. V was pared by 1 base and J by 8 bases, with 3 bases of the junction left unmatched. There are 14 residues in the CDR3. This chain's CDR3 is CASSLGTGGGTQYF. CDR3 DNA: TGTGCCAGCAGCTTAGGGACAGGGGGAGGTACGCAGTATTTT.

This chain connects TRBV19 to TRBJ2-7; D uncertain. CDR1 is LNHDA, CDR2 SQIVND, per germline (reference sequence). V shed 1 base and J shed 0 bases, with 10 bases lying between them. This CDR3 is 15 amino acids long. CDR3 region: CASSIAAGPSYEQYF. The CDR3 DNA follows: TGTGCCAGTAGTATAGCCGCAGGTCCCTCCTACGAGCAGTACTTC.

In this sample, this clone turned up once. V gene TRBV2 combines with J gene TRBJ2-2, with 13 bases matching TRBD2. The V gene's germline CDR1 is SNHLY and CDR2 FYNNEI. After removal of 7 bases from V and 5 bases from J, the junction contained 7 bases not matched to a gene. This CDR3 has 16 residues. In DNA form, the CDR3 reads TGTGCCAGCATCGGACTAGCGGGAGCGGAAACCGGGGAGCTGTTTTTT. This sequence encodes CASIGLAGAETGELFF.

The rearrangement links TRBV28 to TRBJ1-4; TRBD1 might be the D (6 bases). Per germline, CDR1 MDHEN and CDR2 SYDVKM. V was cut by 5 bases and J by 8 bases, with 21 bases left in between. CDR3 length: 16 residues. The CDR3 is CASSREGGGVREKLFF. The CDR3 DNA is TGTGCCAGCAGTCGCGAAGGGGGGGGTGTGAGAGAAAAACTGTTTTTT.

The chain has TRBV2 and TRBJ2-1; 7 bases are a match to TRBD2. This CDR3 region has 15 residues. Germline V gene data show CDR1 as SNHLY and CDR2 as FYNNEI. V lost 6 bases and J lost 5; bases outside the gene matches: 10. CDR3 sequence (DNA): TGTGCCAGCAGAGACGATAGCGGGTGGGACAATGAGCAGTTCTTC. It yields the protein CASRDDSGWDNEQFF.

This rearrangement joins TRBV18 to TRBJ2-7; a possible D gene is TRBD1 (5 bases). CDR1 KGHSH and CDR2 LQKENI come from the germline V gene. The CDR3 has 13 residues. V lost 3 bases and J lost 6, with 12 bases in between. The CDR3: CASSPPSGFEQYF. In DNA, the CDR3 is TGTGCCAGCTCACCGCCTTCAGGGTTCGAGCAGTACTTC.

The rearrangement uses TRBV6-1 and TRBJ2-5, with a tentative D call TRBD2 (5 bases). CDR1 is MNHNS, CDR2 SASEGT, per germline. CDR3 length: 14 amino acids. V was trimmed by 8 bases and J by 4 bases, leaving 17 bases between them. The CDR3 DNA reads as TGTGCCAGCCTTGGGTGGGGAGAGGGAGAGACCCAGTACTTC. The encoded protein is CASLGWGEGETQYF.

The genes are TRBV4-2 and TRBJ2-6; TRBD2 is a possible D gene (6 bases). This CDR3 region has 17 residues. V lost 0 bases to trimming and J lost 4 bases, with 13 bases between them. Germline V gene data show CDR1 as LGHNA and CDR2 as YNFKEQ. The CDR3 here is CASSQDGSGSGANVLTF. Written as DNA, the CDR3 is TGTGCCAGCAGCCAAGACGGGTCCGGGAGCGGGGCCAACGTCCTGACTTTC.

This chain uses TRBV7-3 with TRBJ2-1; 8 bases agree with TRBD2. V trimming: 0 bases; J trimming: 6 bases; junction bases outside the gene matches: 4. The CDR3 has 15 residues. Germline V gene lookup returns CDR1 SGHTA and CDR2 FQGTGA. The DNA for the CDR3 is TGTGCCAGCAGCTTAACTAGCGGGGTGCTCAATGAGCAGTTCTTC. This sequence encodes CASSLTSGVLNEQFF.